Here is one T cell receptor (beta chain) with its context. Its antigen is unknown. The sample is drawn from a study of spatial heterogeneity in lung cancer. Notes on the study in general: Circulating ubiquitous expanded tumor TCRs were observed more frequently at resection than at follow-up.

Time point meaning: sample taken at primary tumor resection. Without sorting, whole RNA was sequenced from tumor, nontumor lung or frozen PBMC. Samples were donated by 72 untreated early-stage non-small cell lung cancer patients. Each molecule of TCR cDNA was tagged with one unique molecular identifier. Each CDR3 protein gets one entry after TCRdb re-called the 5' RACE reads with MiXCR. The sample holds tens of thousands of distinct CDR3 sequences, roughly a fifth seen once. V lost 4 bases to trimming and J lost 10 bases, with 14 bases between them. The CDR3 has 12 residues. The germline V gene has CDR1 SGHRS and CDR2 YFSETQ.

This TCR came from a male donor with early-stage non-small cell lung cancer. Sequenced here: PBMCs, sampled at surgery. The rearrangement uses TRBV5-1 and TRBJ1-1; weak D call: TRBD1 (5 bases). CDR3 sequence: CASSPLGGAAFF. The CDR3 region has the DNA TGCGCCAGCAGCCCTTTGGGGGGTGCAGCTTTCTTT.